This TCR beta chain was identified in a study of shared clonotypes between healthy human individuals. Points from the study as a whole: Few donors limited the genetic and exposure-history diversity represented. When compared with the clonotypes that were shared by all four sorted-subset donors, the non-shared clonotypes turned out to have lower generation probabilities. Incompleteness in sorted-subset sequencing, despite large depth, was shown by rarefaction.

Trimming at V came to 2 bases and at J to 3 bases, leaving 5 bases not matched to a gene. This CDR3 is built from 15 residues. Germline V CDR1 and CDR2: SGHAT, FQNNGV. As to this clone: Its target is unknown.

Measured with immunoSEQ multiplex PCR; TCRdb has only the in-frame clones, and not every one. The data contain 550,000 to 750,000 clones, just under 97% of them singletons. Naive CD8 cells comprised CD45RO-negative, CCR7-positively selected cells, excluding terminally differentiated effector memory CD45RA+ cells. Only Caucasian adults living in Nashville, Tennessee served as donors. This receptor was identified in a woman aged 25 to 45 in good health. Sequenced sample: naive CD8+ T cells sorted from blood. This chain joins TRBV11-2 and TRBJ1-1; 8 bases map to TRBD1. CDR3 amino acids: CASSLWTGRDTEAFF. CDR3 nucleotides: TGTGCCAGCAGCTTATGGACAGGGCGAGACACTGAAGCTTTCTTT.